A single sample is the source of the 21 T cell receptor beta chains below, sequenced in a study of cytomegalovirus exposure and HLA in healthy donors. PCR was performed using 60 Vbeta and 13 Jbeta primers. Here immunoSEQ multiplex PCR was the method, and the copy in TCRdb shows in-frame clones only, minus some. The table lists roughly 300,000 clones, 86% of them singletons. The specimen was PBMCs. Receptors were obtained from a man between 40 and 49 years old in good health and CMV-seropositive.

The chain has TRBV14 and TRBJ2-7; tentative D call: TRBD1 (5 bases). Deletions cut 6 bases from V and 2 bases from J, with 14 bases between. Germline assignment: CDR1 SGHDN and CDR2 FVKESK. This CDR3 spans 14 amino acids. CDR3 bases: TGTGCCAGCAGAGGGGCAGGGATAACCTACGAGCAGTACTTC. This codes for CASRGAGITYEQYF. The full variable domain, its missing parts supplied by reference TRBV14 and TRBJ2-7, is EAGVTQFPSHSVIEKGQTVTLRCDPISGHDNLYWYRRVMGKEIKFLLHFVKESKQDESGMPNNRFLAERTGGTYSTLKVQPAELEDSGVYFCASRGAGITYEQYFGPGTRLTVT.

The V gene is TRBV5-1, the J gene TRBJ2-3; 8 positions agree with TRBD2. Germline V gives CDR1 SGHRS, CDR2 YFSETQ. Unmatched junction bases numbered 3, after V lost 4 bases and J lost 2 bases. The CDR3 has 14 residues. The CDR3 bases are TGCGCCAGCAGCCCGGGGGGGCCCACAGATACGCAGTATTTT. Its translation: CASSPGGPTDTQYF.

J is TRBJ2-5 and V is TRBV15, with 10 bases lining up with TRBD1. J lost 1 base, V lost 0 bases, and 8 bases had no gene match. CDR1 and CDR2 from the germline V gene are LNHNV and YYDKDF (reference sequence). The length of the CDR3 is 18 residues. The chain's CDR3 is CATSRDGRDRGPQETQYF. The CDR3 nucleotides read TGTGCCACCAGCAGAGATGGGCGGGACAGGGGACCCCAAGAGACCCAGTACTTC.

CDR3 sequence: CASSGVGTGQNIQYF. The CDR3 coding sequence is TGTGCCAGCAGTGGGGTGGGGACAGGCCAAAACATTCAGTACTTC. The V call is TRBV27, the J call TRBJ2-4; TRBD1 matches 8 bases. With 5 bases clipped from V and 5 bases from J, the junction kept 8 bases outside the gene matches. CDR3 length equals 15 residues. Germline V gene sequence: CDR1 MNHEY, CDR2 SMNVEV (reference sequence).

This chain connects TRBV4-1 to TRBJ2-7; TRBD1 matches at 7 bases. The CDR3 contains 14 residues. Looked up from germline, CDR1 is MGHRA and CDR2 is YSYEKL. Unmatched junction bases numbered 9, after V lost 5 bases and J lost 5 bases. CDR3 DNA sequence: TGCGCCAGCAGCTCACCGACAGGGAGAGACGAGCAGTACTTC. It encodes CASSSPTGRDEQYF.

The chain links TRBV16 to TRBJ1-4; D is unresolved. Germline values: CDR1 KGHSY, CDR2 FQNENV. The CDR3 totals 16 residues. Deletions cut 2 bases from V and 5 bases from J, with 15 bases between. CDR3 sequence reads: CASSQVRQAGNEKLFF. CDR3 nucleotide sequence: TGTGCCAGCAGCCAAGTACGTCAGGCGGGAAATGAAAAACTGTTTTTT.

This clone has a single count. The genes are TRBV6-5 and TRBJ2-7; 8 nucleotides line up with TRBD1. Germline values: CDR1 MNHEY, CDR2 SVGAGI. J gave up 3 bases and V 4 bases, and 5 bases lay outside the gene matches. The CDR3 spans 14 residues. The CDR3 nucleotides read TGTGCCAGCAGTTGGGGGACAGGAGTCTACGAGCAGTACTTC. It specifies CASSWGTGVYEQYF.

The chain carries TRBV28 and TRBJ2-7; weak D call: TRBD2 (6 bases). This CDR3 spans 14 amino acids. V was cut by 6 bases and J by 4 bases, with 16 bases left in between. From germline, CDR1 is MDHEN and CDR2 SYDVKM. The CDR3 DNA sequence: TGTGCCAGCAGCCCTGGGGGGTCGCGGTACGAGCAGTACTTC. Protein product: CASSPGGSRYEQYF.

The chain is built from TRBV25-1 and TRBJ2-2; no reliable D call. The CDR3 spans 16 residues. In germline, CDR1 is MGHDK, CDR2 SYGVNS. Trimming shortened V by 0 bases and J by 0 bases, and 8 bases separated the two germline ends. CDR3 residues: CASSEYEESNTGELFF. CDR3 sequence (DNA): TGTGCCAGCAGTGAATACGAGGAGTCGAACACCGGGGAGCTGTTTTTT. The variable domain in full, with the rest retrieved from reference TRBV25-1 and TRBJ2-2, is EADIYQTPRYLVIGTGKKITLECSQTMGHDKMYWYQQDPGMELHLIHYSYGVNSTEKGDLSSESTVSRIRTEHFPLTLESARPSHTSQYLCASSEYEESNTGELFFGEGSRLTVL.

This chain links TRBV9 with TRBJ1-2, with D unresolved. Germline lookup yields CDR1 SGDLS and CDR2 YYNGEE. Deletions cut 3 bases from V and 1 base from J, with 10 bases between. CDR3 length: 14 amino acids. The CDR3 DNA is TGTGCCAGCAGCGGACGGGGAGGTAACTATGGCTACACCTTC. Its protein product is CASSGRGGNYGYTF.

The chain joins TRBV19 to TRBJ2-5; TRBD2 aligns across 7 bases. This CDR3 comprises 17 residues. The V gene end was trimmed by 1 base and the J gene end by 4 bases; junction bases not matched to a gene: 12. From germline, CDR1 is LNHDA and CDR2 SQIVND (reference sequence). The CDR3 spells CASSIVGGGPAGETQYF. Written as DNA, the CDR3 is TGTGCCAGTAGTATAGTTGGGGGAGGGCCTGCAGGAGAGACCCAGTACTTC.

The chain joins TRBV29-1 to TRBJ1-1; D is unclear. V lost 3 bases to trimming and J lost 0 bases, with 14 bases between them. This CDR3 has 15 amino acids. CDR1 and CDR2 from the germline V gene are SQVTM and ANQGSEA. Written as DNA, the CDR3 is TGCAGCGTTGAGGGTCCCCAGCGATTGAACACTGAAGCTTTCTTT. It codes for CSVEGPQRLNTEAFF. Supplemented by reference TRBV29-1 and TRBJ1-1, the full variable domain reads SAVISQKPSRDICQRGTSLTIQCQVDSQVTMMFWYRQQPGQSLTLIATANQGSEATYESGFVIDKFPISRPNLTFSTLTVSNMSPEDSSIYLCSVEGPQRLNTEAFFGQGTRLTVV.

This clone was recorded a few times. The genes are TRBV19 and TRBJ2-5; tentative D call: TRBD1 (5 bases). V was clipped by 5 bases and J by 5 bases, with 15 bases between them. The CDR3 consists of 14 residues. The V gene's germline CDR1 is LNHDA and CDR2 SQIVND (reference sequence). Here the CDR3 reads CASSSRSAGETQYF. In nucleotides, the CDR3 is TGTGCCAGTAGTTCTAGAAGTGCAGGGGAGACCCAGTACTTC.

CDR3 residues: CASRVGQGAYNEQFF. The CDR3 coding sequence is TGTGCCAGCAGGGTGGGACAGGGCGCCTACAATGAGCAGTTCTTC. The chain carries TRBV2 and TRBJ2-1, with TRBD1 matching 9 bases. Germline-derived CDR1 and CDR2 are SNHLY and FYNNEI. The V gene end was trimmed by 6 bases and the J gene end by 2 bases; junction bases not matched to a gene: 5. This CDR3 contains 15 residues.

This clone was found once. CDR3 nucleotide sequence: TGTGCCAGCAGCTTATCGGATAGCACCTATTACTATGGCTACACCTTC. It encodes CASSLSDSTYYYGYTF. V is TRBV7-9 and J is TRBJ1-2; D is unresolved. Looked up from germline, CDR1 is SEHNR and CDR2 is FQNEAQ (reference sequence). The V end lost 2 bases, the J end lost 3 bases, and 16 bases lay between the germline ends. The CDR3 consists of 16 residues.

The chain couples TRBV9 to TRBJ2-1; D call uncertain. The germline CDR1 and CDR2 sequences are SGDLS and YYNGEE. The CDR3 length is 16 residues. The germline V and J ends were trimmed by 1 base and 0 bases, with 11 bases remaining between them. The CDR3: CASSVLSVSSYNEQFF. The CDR3 DNA is TGTGCCAGCAGCGTATTGTCCGTGAGCTCCTACAATGAGCAGTTCTTC.

This chain links TRBV27 with TRBJ1-2; possible D gene TRBD1, 6 bases. Trimming pared 4 bases from V and 7 bases from J, leaving 13 bases between. Germline values: CDR1 MNHEY, CDR2 SMNVEV (reference sequence). The CDR3 is 13 amino acids. This chain's CDR3 is CASSYRDGSGYTF. DNA for the CDR3: TGTGCCAGCAGTTACAGGGATGGAAGTGGCTACACCTTC.

This chain joins TRBV7-9 and TRBJ2-5; D is perhaps TRBD2 (5 bases). The CDR3 consists of 14 residues. Germline V lookup: CDR1 SEHNR, CDR2 FQNEAQ (reference sequence). Trimming took 1 base from V and 2 from J, leaving 8 bases between them. CDR3 sequence: CASSLVGVQETQYF. In nucleotides, the CDR3 is TGTGCCAGCAGCTTAGTCGGGGTTCAAGAGACCCAGTACTTC.

The chain couples TRBV9 to TRBJ2-7; 10 bases are shared with TRBD2. Germline CDR1 and CDR2: SGDLS and YYNGEE. The length of the CDR3 is 17 residues. With 0 bases clipped from V and 3 bases from J, the junction kept 9 bases outside the gene matches. The CDR3 DNA sequence: TGTGCCAGCAGCGTAGCCCCCAGCTTAGCGGGAGGCTACGAGCAGTACTTC. Encoded protein: CASSVAPSLAGGYEQYF.

The V and J genes are TRBV27 and TRBJ2-1, with a weak D call TRBD2 (6 bases). V was clipped by 0 bases and J by 6 bases, with 6 bases between them. Germline CDR1 is MNHEY and CDR2 is SMNVEV (reference sequence). CDR3 size: 13 residues. The CDR3 DNA is TGTGCCAGCAGTTTATCGACTAGCAATGAGCAGTTCTTC. Its protein product is CASSLSTSNEQFF.

The chain carries TRBV19 and TRBJ2-1; D is possibly TRBD1 (5 bases). This CDR3 is built from 17 residues. The germline V and J ends were trimmed by 0 bases and 3 bases, with 15 bases remaining between them. Per germline, CDR1 LNHDA and CDR2 SQIVND (reference sequence). The CDR3 is CASSIDLVGRVYNEQFF. DNA for the CDR3: TGTGCCAGTAGTATAGATTTAGTGGGCAGGGTCTACAATGAGCAGTTCTTC.